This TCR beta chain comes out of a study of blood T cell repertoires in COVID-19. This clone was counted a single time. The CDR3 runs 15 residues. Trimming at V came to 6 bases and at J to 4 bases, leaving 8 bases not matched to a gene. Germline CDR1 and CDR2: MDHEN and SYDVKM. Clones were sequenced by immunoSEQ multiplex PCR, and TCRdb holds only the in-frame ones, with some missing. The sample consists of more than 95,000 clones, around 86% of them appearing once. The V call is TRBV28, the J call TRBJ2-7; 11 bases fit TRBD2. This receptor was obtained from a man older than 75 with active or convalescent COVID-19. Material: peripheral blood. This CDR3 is CASRSLAGGPYEQYF. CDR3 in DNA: TGTGCCAGCAGATCCCTAGCGGGAGGACCATACGAGCAGTACTTC.